This T cell receptor (beta chain) was obtained from a study of blood T cells in healthy people across ages. Trimming removed 4 bases from V and 4 bases from J; junction bases left unmatched: 5. CDR1 and CDR2 (germline): SQVTM, ANQGSEA. The CDR3 loop spans 14 amino acids. This clonotype showed up just a few times. Its antigen is unknown. The second PCR ran roughly 7 to 12 cycles with a sample-barcoded 5' primer and J-beta primers. TCRdb redid the calling of the 5' RACE reads with MiXCR, one entry per CDR3 protein. This sample carries roughly 1,000,000 distinct CDR3 sequences, about 25% of them seen once, and the ten largest clones take approximately 0.7%. General study points: Relative to aged donors, long-lived donors carried more naive CD4+ cells and displayed higher diversity.

The same specimen was also included in a second study, on T cells of mothers and their children. This second study notes: Maternal samples each gave over 9 million TCR beta CDR3 reads, and child samples approximately 3 million each.

Sequencing was carried out using blood. This sequence was found in a girl aged 2 to 10 in good health. V usage is TRBV29-1 and J usage is TRBJ2-1, with 9 bases fitting TRBD2. Here the CDR3 DNA reads TGCAGCGTTGGGGTCCTAGCGGGGTACAATGAGCAGTTCTTC. This codes for CSVGVLAGYNEQFF.